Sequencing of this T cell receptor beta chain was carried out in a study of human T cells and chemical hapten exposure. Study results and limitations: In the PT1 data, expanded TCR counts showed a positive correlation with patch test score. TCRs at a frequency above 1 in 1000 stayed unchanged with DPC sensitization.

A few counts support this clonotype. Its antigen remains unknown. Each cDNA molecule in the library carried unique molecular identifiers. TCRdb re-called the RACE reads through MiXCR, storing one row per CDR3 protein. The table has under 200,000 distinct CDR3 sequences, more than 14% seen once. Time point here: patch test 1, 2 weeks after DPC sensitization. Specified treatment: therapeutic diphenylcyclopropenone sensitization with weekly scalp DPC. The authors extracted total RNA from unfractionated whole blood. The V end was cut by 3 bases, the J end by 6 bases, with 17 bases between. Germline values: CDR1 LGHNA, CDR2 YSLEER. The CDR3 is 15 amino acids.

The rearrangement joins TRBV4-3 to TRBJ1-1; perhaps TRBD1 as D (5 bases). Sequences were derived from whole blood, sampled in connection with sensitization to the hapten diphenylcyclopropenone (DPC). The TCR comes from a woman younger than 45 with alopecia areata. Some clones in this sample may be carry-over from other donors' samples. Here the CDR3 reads CASSHRGGTASEAFF. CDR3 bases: TGCGCCAGCAGCCACCGGGGGGGTACGGCGTCTGAAGCTTTCTTT.